This TCR beta chain was retrieved from a study of blood T cell repertoires in COVID-19. Trimming took 2 bases from V and 0 from J; bases not matched to a gene: 0. Germline CDR1 and CDR2: SGHTA and FQGNSA. The CDR3 length is 15 residues. Authors' analysis steps: Amplification of reference gene primers provided the estimated nucleated cell counts. Produced via immunoSEQ multiplex PCR; TCRdb's table is partial and in-frame only. That table is the source of V, J and clone size, and D and trimming were worked out from the DNA. The table lists some 94,000 clones, 87% of them singletons. Enrollment of patients from Seattle took place during active infection, with longitudinal follow-up.

The clonotype was recovered from a woman aged 60-75 years with COVID-19, enrolled during active disease. The rearrangement links TRBV7-2 to TRBJ2-7, with 11 bases fitting TRBD2. The sample consisted of peripheral blood. In nucleotides, the CDR3 is TGTGCCAGCAGCTTACTAGCGGGGGGCTCCTACGAGCAGTACTTC. As protein: CASSLLAGGSYEQYF.